The T cell receptor beta chain under discussion was sequenced for a study of blood T cell repertoires in COVID-19 (dated by TCRdb to about 2020). For the wider study: Collaborator samples came from the United States, Italy and Spain and covered acute and convalescent phases of COVID-19. The material from the prospective study consisted of cDNA or gDNA derived from T cells, B-cell-depleted T cells, or PBMCs. Subjects who had been exposed to COVID-19, were actively infected with it, or had recovered from it provided the deeply sampled blood TCRbeta repertoires that made up the dataset. The repertoires were made available in a free public database intended to serve as a resource for research on the immune response to SARS-CoV-2. The samples were drawn from the first 160 participants of the ongoing ImmuneRACE study and from some 1,300 subjects provided by 6 global collaborators. Sample metadata almost always included a de-identified subject ID, COVID-19 status, age in years and sex. Where available, HLA class I and class II types were taken from metadata supplied by the sample provider and were not determined by assay-based typing.

The immunoSEQ Assay, a bias-controlled multiplex PCR, was used to amplify TCRbeta CDR3 regions from genomic DNA. The authors' analysis ran thus. The number of nucleated cells in each sample was estimated by amplification of reference gene primers within the assay. Sequence reads were collapsed and filtered to measure the absolute abundance of every unique TCRbeta CDR3 rearrangement. For each sample, productive Simpson clonality was calculated as the square root of Simpson's diversity index across productive rearrangements. Here the immuneACCESS table is served through TCRdb, limited to in-frame sequences with V and J called. Missing clones are a known gap in these copies; in checked studies unresolved V genes cover under half, and the rest lacks a known reason. That table furnishes V, J and clone size, whereas the DNA furnished D and trimming. The sample data list 350,000 to 500,000 clones, and roughly 90% of these were observed just once. In total, the top ten clones hold less than 1.5% of the sample.

The V end gives up 9 bases and the J end 3 bases, leaving 8 bases in the junction not matched to a gene. Looking up the germline V gene yields CDR1 SGHTA and CDR2 FQGNSA. The CDR3 covers 14 residues, taking in both the cysteine and the phenylalanine. Only the CDR3 DNA is retained, 42 bases long and in frame from the first base. Findings and caveats that apply to the study as a whole: How much clinical and demographic metadata was included differed by source and by participant, and the metadata was provided uncurated.

Enrolling through a virtual design, the prospective study's participants ranged in age from roughly 18 to 89 years and lived across 24 United States geographic areas. In the prospective study, cohorts were assigned on the basis of participant-reported clinical history obtained from a screening survey and a study questionnaire. Exposed participants had been in contact with someone with a PCR-confirmed or clinician-diagnosed COVID-19 case within 2 weeks of study entry. Mobile phlebotomists in the prospective study collected whole blood, serum and a nasopharyngeal or oropharyngeal swab from every participant. Participants in the prospective study had the option to provide additional blood draws and questionnaires over a roughly 2-month period. Prospective study blood samples were shipped either frozen or at room temperature before DNA extraction. On this clone: The antigen it binds to is not known. Base quality data are lacking; no much larger clone is found one base away.

Sequenced input: PBMCs or T cells enriched from blood (not recorded which). This receptor chain uses TRBV7-2 and TRBJ2-7; a stretch of 10 junction bases matches TRBD1. This TCR was sampled from a young woman who had been exposed to COVID-19. The sequenced DNA: TGTGCCAGTTCTAAGGGACAGGGGAACTACGAGCAGTACTTC. It is translated as CASSKGQGNYEQYF.